This T cell receptor (beta chain) is drawn from a study of regulatory T cells in long-lasting Graves disease. Whole-study context: More than 5 years of antithyroid drugs with positive TSH receptor antibodies defined persistent Graves' disease.

Looked up from germline, CDR1 is SGHRS and CDR2 is YFSETQ. Trimming took 4 bases from V and 3 from J, leaving 20 bases between them. CDR3 size: 16 residues. Study-level results: New patients shared some 980 public clonotypes, and persistent patients shared more, with under 3,000.

Both iRepertoire HTBI primers and Arm-PCR of CDR3 regions were used to build the TCR beta libraries. TCRdb independently ran MiXCR on the multiplex PCR reads; one entry per CDR3 protein. The sample shows hundreds of thousands of distinct CDR3 sequences, under 25% of them seen only once. Time point in this sample: persistent/refractory GD, antithyroid drugs over 5 years with positive TRAb. The TCR library used RNA extracted from PBMCs. The guidelines of the American Thyroid Association were the basis for diagnosing Graves' disease. The table lists this clonotype with many counts. Its cognate antigen is unknown.

The rearrangement joins TRBV5-1 to TRBJ2-7, with D maybe TRBD2 (6 bases). The receptor's source is a female donor with Graves disease. The specimen was peripheral blood mononuclear cells (PBMCs), collected when the disease was refractory, from a patient treated with antithyroid drugs. CDR3 amino acids: CASSISVGEGGYEQYF. In DNA form, the CDR3 reads TGCGCCAGCAGCATCTCTGTAGGAGAGGGAGGCTACGAGCAGTACTTC.